The 32 T cell receptor beta chains given below trace back to one sample, sequenced in a study of PD-1 blockade in classical Hodgkin lymphoma. The time point denotes: cycle 4 day 1 (C4D1), after 6 weeks of nivolumab. All the patients suffered relapse after autologous stem cell transplantation, and brentuximab vedotin exposure differed. Investigators isolated CD4+ T cells from thawed PBMCs through magnetic negative selection. Sequencing used immunoSEQ multiplex PCR; TCRdb keeps in-frame clones, though not all of them. The sample has 5,000 or so clones; approximately 80% are singletons. Sequencing used CD4+ T cells from blood, obtained before the fourth cycle of nivolumab. Receptors originate from a human donor with classical Hodgkin lymphoma.

This chain links TRBV28 with TRBJ2-1; D unresolved. The CDR3 runs to 15 residues. Trimming removed 5 bases from V and 0 bases from J, with 11 bases in between. CDR1 and CDR2 (germline): MDHEN, SYDVKM. Here the CDR3 reads CASSPTTYSYNEQFF. The CDR3 region has the DNA TGTGCCAGCAGTCCTACAACCTACTCCTACAATGAGCAGTTCTTC.

V and J are TRBV6-5 and TRBJ1-6; TRBD1 might be the D (5 bases). The CDR3 consists of 12 residues. Trimming left V 4 bases short and J 9 bases short, with 7 bases between. Germline lookup yields CDR1 MNHEY and CDR2 SVGAGI. CDR3 residues: CASSSRVSPLHF. Written as DNA, the CDR3 is TGTGCCAGCAGTTCCAGGGTTTCACCCCTCCACTTT.

V and J are TRBV11-2 and TRBJ1-1, with a possible D match to TRBD1 (5 bases). Trimming removed 0 bases from V and 6 bases from J, with 14 bases in between. CDR3 length: 15 residues. Germline V gene sequence: CDR1 SGHAT, CDR2 FQNNGV. CDR3 sequence reads: CASSLESGGLAEAFF. CDR3 nucleotide sequence: TGTGCCAGCAGCTTAGAGTCGGGGGGTTTAGCTGAAGCTTTCTTT.

The chain combines TRBV19 with TRBJ2-6; 7 nucleotides align to TRBD1. The CDR3 consists of 17 residues. Germline assignment: CDR1 LNHDA and CDR2 SQIVND (reference sequence). V was clipped by 5 bases and J by 4 bases; unmatched bases: 11. Here the CDR3 DNA reads TGTGCCAGTAGTTCCCGGACAGGTTCAGTGGGGGCCAACGTCCTGACTTTC. Translation: CASSSRTGSVGANVLTF.

The J gene is TRBJ1-1, the V gene TRBV29-1; 9 bases align to TRBD1. Trimming took 3 bases from V and 6 from J; bases not matched to a gene: 11. In germline, CDR1 is SQVTM, CDR2 ANQGSEA. CDR3 length equals 15 residues. CDR3 nucleotide sequence: TGCAGCGTTGAGAGGGCGGGGACAGGGTATTCTGAAGCTTTCTTT. This codes for CSVERAGTGYSEAFF.

The chain recombines TRBV5-4 with TRBJ2-4; 7 bases are shared with TRBD2. The CDR3 extends over 15 amino acids. The V segment lost 4 bases and the J segment 5 bases; nucleotides outside the gene matches: 9. Germline assignment: CDR1 SGHNT and CDR2 YYREEE (reference sequence). The CDR3 nucleotides read TGTGCCAGCAGCGGGGCTGCAGGGAGGGAAAACATTCAGTACTTC. Translation gives CASSGAAGRENIQYF.

The rearrangement uses TRBV19 and TRBJ1-3; maybe TRBD1 (5 bases). Trimming shortened V by 6 bases and J by 9 bases, and 15 bases separated the two germline ends. Germline V gives CDR1 LNHDA, CDR2 SQIVND (reference sequence). CDR3 length: 13 residues. In DNA form, the CDR3 reads TGTGCCAGTAGCCGGGACGGAGTAGGCACCATATATTTT. Translation: CASSRDGVGTIYF.

This clone was seen just once. This chain joins TRBV7-8 and TRBJ1-4; TRBD1 agrees at 9 bases. The CDR3 sequence is 14 residues long. The germline V gene has CDR1 SGHVS and CDR2 FQNEAQ. With V trimmed by 5 bases and J by 4 bases, 2 bases remained unmatched. The CDR3 protein is CASSVGQGNEKLFF. CDR3 in DNA: TGTGCCAGCAGCGTGGGACAGGGTAATGAAAAACTGTTTTTT.

This chain links TRBV2 with TRBJ1-2; 11 nucleotides line up with TRBD1. CDR1 and CDR2 (germline): SNHLY, FYNNEI. The length of the CDR3 is 13 residues. The V segment lost 4 bases and the J segment 7 bases; nucleotides outside the gene matches: 2. CDR3 amino acids: CASSAGTGGGYTF. CDR3 nucleotide sequence: TGTGCCAGCAGTGCGGGGACAGGGGGTGGCTACACCTTC.

The chain uses TRBV29-1 and TRBJ2-7; D unclear. Trimming took 4 bases from V and 2 from J, leaving 9 bases between them. This CDR3 comprises 12 residues. CDR1 and CDR2 from the germline V gene are SQVTM and ANQGSEA. CDR3: CSVGVRAYEQYF. CDR3 bases: TGCAGCGTTGGCGTCAGAGCCTACGAGCAGTACTTC.

The rearrangement joins TRBV10-3 to TRBJ2-2; D is perhaps TRBD2 (6 bases). The CDR3 extends over 13 amino acids. Germline V CDR1 and CDR2: ENHRY, SYGVKD. V dropped 1 base and J dropped 11 bases, with 11 bases sitting between them. The CDR3 spells CAISEWEARELFF. DNA for the CDR3: TGTGCCATCAGTGAGTGGGAGGCTCGCGAGCTGTTTTTT.

This clone was observed once. The chain is built from TRBV6-1 and TRBJ2-3, with unresolved D. Germline V gives CDR1 MNHNS, CDR2 SASEGT. The CDR3 runs 12 residues. The V gene lost 11 bases and the J gene lost 6 bases, with 15 bases spanning the gap. CDR3 nucleotides: TGTGCCGCCTCGAGCGTTTCGGATACGCAGTATTTT. Amino acid sequence: CAASSVSDTQYF.

The chain uses TRBV28 and TRBJ1-2; D uncertain. The CDR3 has 13 amino acids. The V gene lost 6 bases and the J gene lost 7 bases, with 15 bases spanning the gap. CDR1 and CDR2 from the germline V gene are MDHEN and SYDVKM. The CDR3 sequence is CASRADGSTGYTF. The CDR3 DNA is TGTGCCAGCAGAGCCGACGGAAGCACTGGCTACACCTTC.

The chain links TRBV18 to TRBJ1-4; D is possibly TRBD1 (6 bases). Germline V gives CDR1 KGHSH, CDR2 LQKENI. This CDR3 is built from 17 residues. V was cut by 2 bases and J by 8 bases, with 21 bases left in between. CDR3 DNA: TGTGCCAGCTCACCAGGCATATGGGGGCGTGGGTCCGAAAAACTGTTTTTT. It specifies CASSPGIWGRGSEKLFF.

The genes are TRBV28 and TRBJ2-7, with D perhaps given as TRBD1 or TRBD2 (5 bases each). The CDR3 is 13 amino acids. Germline V CDR1 and CDR2: MDHEN, SYDVKM. Trimming shortened V by 6 bases and J by 6 bases, and 15 bases separated the two germline ends. The CDR3, as DNA: TGTGCCAGCAGCTCGGGACCTCTTCGCGAGCAGTACTTC. Translated, it gives CASSSGPLREQYF.

In its sample, this clone was seen a few times. The chain uses TRBV30 and TRBJ1-5; D gene uncertain. V shed 1 base and J shed 0 bases, with 4 bases lying between them. CDR1 and CDR2 from the germline V gene are GTSNPN and SVGIG (reference sequence). There are 13 residues in the CDR3. CDR3 sequence (DNA): TGTGCCTGGAGTGACTATAGCAATCAGCCCCAGCATTTT. Protein: CAWSDYSNQPQHF. Based on the CDR3 plus reference TRBV30 and TRBJ1-5, the full variable domain is SQTIHQWPATLVQPVGSPLSLECTVEGTSNPNLYWYRQAAGRGLQLLFYSVGIGQISSEVPQNLSASRPQDRQFILSSKKLLLSDSGFYLCAWSDYSNQPQHFGDGTRLSIL.

V gene TRBV19 combines with J gene TRBJ1-3; 10 positions agree with TRBD1. Per the germline V gene, CDR1 is LNHDA and CDR2 is SQIVND (reference sequence). Losses at the gene ends were 4 bases for V and 4 bases for J; bases not matched to a gene: 7. CDR3 length equals 16 residues. The CDR3 spells CASSKGTGALGNTIYF. The CDR3 DNA reads TGTGCCAGTAGTAAGGGGACAGGGGCCCTCGGAAACACCATATATTTT.

The rearrangement uses TRBV30 and TRBJ2-7; 8 bases are shared with TRBD1. Germline values: CDR1 GTSNPN, CDR2 SVGIG (reference sequence). The CDR3 contains 12 residues. Trimming at V came to 1 base and at J to 6 bases, leaving 2 bases not matched to a gene. CDR3 in amino acids: CAWSETGGEQYF. CDR3 in DNA: TGTGCCTGGAGTGAAACAGGGGGCGAGCAGTACTTC.

The V call is TRBV13, the J call TRBJ2-6, with 10 bases identical to TRBD1. V was clipped by 6 bases and J by 0 bases; unmatched bases: 8. CDR1 PRHDT and CDR2 FYEKMQ come from the germline V gene (reference sequence). The CDR3 runs 18 residues. The CDR3 loop reads CASRRQGADFSGANVLTF. CDR3 bases: TGTGCCAGCAGACGACAGGGGGCGGACTTCTCTGGGGCCAACGTCCTGACTTTC.

The CDR3 DNA follows: TGTGCCAGCAGCTTGGCGGCGGGGGGAGATTTCGGAGAGACCCAGTACTTC. Translating gives CASSLAAGGDFGETQYF. The chain recombines TRBV5-8 with TRBJ2-5, with 8 bases lining up with TRBD2. This CDR3 has 17 amino acids. CDR1 is SGHTS and CDR2 is YDEGEE in the germline V gene. V lost 0 bases, J lost 4 bases, and 11 bases stayed unmatched.

V is TRBV28 and J is TRBJ2-1; D gene uncertain. Trimming took off 6 bases at V and 5 bases at J, with 20 bases between the two ends. Germline V gives CDR1 MDHEN, CDR2 SYDVKM. CDR3 length: 16 residues. The CDR3 is CASRGIRQVINNEQFF. For the CDR3, the DNA is TGTGCCAGCAGGGGCATTCGGCAGGTGATAAACAATGAGCAGTTCTTC.

The rearrangement links TRBV11-3 to TRBJ1-1, with D unclear. Germline CDR1 and CDR2: SGHNT and YENEEA. This CDR3 is built from 13 residues. Trimming removed 6 bases from V and 0 bases from J, with 8 bases in between. For the CDR3, the DNA is TGTGCCAGCAGTAAGGGTTTGAACACTGAAGCTTTCTTT. Translating it yields CASSKGLNTEAFF.

Regarding this clone: Other DNA sequences in the same sample also yield this CDR3. The CDR3 region has the DNA TGTGCCAGCTCACAGCAAGGCCCGACAGGGGGCTTCTACAATGAGCAGTTCTTC. This translates into CASSQQGPTGGFYNEQFF. The genes are TRBV18 and TRBJ2-1; 10 bases fit TRBD1. V was pared by 4 bases and J by 3 bases, with 12 bases of the junction left unmatched. CDR1 KGHSH and CDR2 LQKENI come from the germline V gene. The CDR3 has 18 residues.

The V and J genes are TRBV7-8 and TRBJ2-1, with 10 positions matching TRBD2. After removal of 3 bases from V and 10 bases from J, the junction contained 6 bases not matched to a gene. Germline CDR1 reads SGHVS; CDR2 reads FQNEAQ. This CDR3 has 14 residues. CDR3 residues: CASSFSGGLGEQFF. CDR3 bases: TGTGCCAGCAGCTTTAGCGGGGGGTTGGGGGAGCAGTTCTTC.

This sequence joins TRBV19 and TRBJ1-1, with D perhaps TRBD1 (5 bases). The CDR3 length is 15 residues. Germline CDR1 LNHDA, CDR2 SQIVND (reference sequence). The V gene lost 1 base and the J gene lost 1 base, with 10 bases spanning the gap. The CDR3 DNA follows: TGTGCCAGTAGTATAGGAGGGGTCACGAACACTGAAGCTTTCTTT. Protein sequence: CASSIGGVTNTEAFF.

This clone was observed a handful of times. The CDR3 DNA follows: TGTGCCGGGGAGGGAGGCACTGAAGCTTTCTTT. Translation: CAGEGGTEAFF. This rearrangement joins TRBV30 to TRBJ1-1, with D hard to call. Trimming stripped 8 bases from V and 4 bases from J, with 11 bases between. Germline V gene sequence: CDR1 GTSNPN, CDR2 SVGIG (reference sequence). The CDR3 runs 11 residues.

The chain couples TRBV23-1 to TRBJ1-2, with unresolved D. TRBV23-1 is flagged as an ORF with uncertain function. This CDR3 region has 17 residues. V lost 0 bases and J 5 bases, leaving 19 bases between the germline ends. CDR3: CASSQSGGLGVDYGYTF. The CDR3 DNA reads as TGCGCCAGCAGTCAATCGGGAGGGCTTGGAGTGGATTATGGCTACACCTTC.

This clone showed up just a few times. The chain employs TRBV4-1 and TRBJ1-6; D not resolved. This CDR3 has 13 amino acids. V lost 4 bases, J lost 16 bases, and 17 bases lay in between. Per the germline V gene, CDR1 is MGHRA and CDR2 is YSYEKL. CDR3 nucleotides: TGCGCCAGCAGCCGGACCTGGGTGGGAGCACTCCACTTT. Translation: CASSRTWVGALHF.

The rearrangement links TRBV6-6 to TRBJ1-5; D ambiguous. The germline CDR1 and CDR2 sequences are MNHNY and SVGAGI (reference sequence). V lost 3 bases, J lost 1 base, and 7 bases lay in between. CDR3 size: 14 residues. The CDR3 sequence is CASSYSGSNQPQHF. CDR3 nucleotides: TGTGCCAGCAGTTATTCGGGGAGCAATCAGCCCCAGCATTTT.

This clone appeared a few times. The chain is built from TRBV29-1 and TRBJ1-1; possible D gene TRBD1, 6 bases. The CDR3 has 14 residues. V lost 5 bases and J 1 base, leaving 14 bases between the germline ends. Germline assignment: CDR1 SQVTM and CDR2 ANQGSEA. The CDR3 nucleotides are TGCAGCGTTCGGGGGGCCGGATCGAACACTGAAGCTTTCTTT. Its translation is CSVRGAGSNTEAFF. The entire variable domain, with the rest obtained from reference TRBV29-1 and TRBJ1-1, is as follows: SAVISQKPSRDICQRGTSLTIQCQVDSQVTMMFWYRQQPGQSLTLIATANQGSEATYESGFVIDKFPISRPNLTFSTLTVSNMSPEDSSIYLCSVRGAGSNTEAFFGQGTRLTVV.

The chain has TRBV4-3 and TRBJ1-4; D is possibly TRBD1 (5 bases). This CDR3 is 16 amino acids long. CDR1 and CDR2 from the germline V gene are LGHNA and YSLEER. Trimming removed 6 bases from V and 3 bases from J, with 17 bases in between. As DNA, the CDR3 is TGCGCCAGCAGGCGCCAGGGCGGGATACCTAATGAAAAACTGTTTTTT. It codes for CASRRQGGIPNEKLFF.

This clone appeared a single time. The same CDR3 arises from other DNA sequences in this sample as well. The V gene is TRBV9, the J gene TRBJ1-3; D is perhaps TRBD1 (5 bases). Germline CDR1 is SGDLS and CDR2 is YYNGEE. The CDR3 totals 13 residues. Between the trimmed V and J ends, which lost 0 bases and 4 bases, there was a span of 5 bases. This CDR3 reads CASSVEGGNTIYF. In DNA form, the CDR3 reads TGTGCCAGCAGCGTAGAGGGGGGAAACACCATATATTTT.